Below are 10 T cell receptor beta chains sequenced from a single sample in a study of a mutant IDH1 vaccine in newly diagnosed glioma. These receptors lack a known antigen. Assay used: immunoSEQ multiplex PCR; TCRdb lists only in-frame clones, some missing. Of some 44,000 clones in the sample, 65% to 90% are singletons; the top ten hold under 6%. Time point indicated: week 35, safety follow-up. In the vaccine, a single dose held 300 ug of the mutant IDH1 20-mer peptide, along with topical imiquimod. Sample: PBMCs, taken from a glioma patient whose treatment included an IDH1 peptide vaccine. Receptor source: a woman aged 45-60 years with glioma.

The chain recombines TRBV7-2 with TRBJ2-7, with 9 bases that match TRBD2. The germline gives CDR1 SGHTA, CDR2 FQGNSA. V shed 4 bases and J 2 bases; nucleotides not matched to a gene: 3. The CDR3 loop spans 14 amino acids. The CDR3 DNA reads as TGTGCCAGCAGCTGGGGCGGGGGGGCCTACGAGCAGTACTTC. As protein: CASSWGGGAYEQYF.

This chain links TRBV5-1 with TRBJ1-4; D is perhaps TRBD1 (5 bases). The V gene lost 1 base and the J gene lost 6 bases, with 10 bases spanning the gap. This CDR3 region has 14 residues. Germline V CDR1 and CDR2: SGHRS, YFSETQ. CDR3 protein: CASSLRVGDEKLFF. The DNA of the CDR3 is TGCGCCAGCAGCTTGAGAGTAGGGGATGAAAAACTGTTTTTT.

This clone has just one count. The genes are TRBV7-7 and TRBJ2-2; D gene unclear. This CDR3 comprises 13 residues. Germline assignment: CDR1 SSHAT and CDR2 FNYEAQ (reference sequence). V was cut by 3 bases and J by 4 bases, with 6 bases left in between. The CDR3 DNA follows: TGTGCCAGCAGCTTGGGCCGCACCGGGGAGCTGTTTTTT. It encodes CASSLGRTGELFF.

J is TRBJ2-6 and V is TRBV9, with D possibly being TRBD2 (6 bases). This CDR3 spans 17 amino acids. Per germline, CDR1 SGDLS and CDR2 YYNGEE. Trimming cost V 3 bases and J 0 bases, with 13 bases left between them. Written as DNA, the CDR3 is TGTGCCAGCAGCGATAGCGGTGGTTCCTCTGGGGCCAACGTCCTGACTTTC. This encodes CASSDSGGSSGANVLTF.

The chain carries TRBV9 and TRBJ1-3; 7 bases agree with TRBD1. Germline V gene sequence: CDR1 SGDLS, CDR2 YYNGEE. J was trimmed by 0 bases and V by 0 bases; bases with no gene match: 6. The length of the CDR3 is 17 residues. The CDR3 bases are TGTGCCAGCAGCGTAGGAATGGGACAGCTCTCTGGAAACACCATATATTTT. This encodes CASSVGMGQLSGNTIYF.

The genes are TRBV19 and TRBJ1-1, with 10 bases that match TRBD1. CDR1 is LNHDA and CDR2 is SQIVND in the germline V gene (reference sequence). There are 15 residues in the CDR3. The junction had 12 bases not matched to a gene; V was cut back by 10 bases and J by 4 bases. CDR3 sequence: CATTLTGTGATEAFF. The CDR3 nucleotides are TGTGCCACCACCCTCACGGGGACAGGGGCCACTGAAGCTTTCTTT.

The CDR3 reads CASSPGQGETQYF. CDR3 in DNA: TGCGCCAGCAGCCCTGGACAGGGAGAGACCCAGTACTTC. The chain couples TRBV5-1 to TRBJ2-5; 8 nucleotides align to TRBD1. J was trimmed by 4 bases and V by 4 bases; bases with no gene match: 3. This CDR3 contains 13 residues. Germline CDR1 and CDR2: SGHRS and YFSETQ.

The chain couples TRBV9 to TRBJ2-5, with 9 bases matching TRBD2. Germline assignment: CDR1 SGDLS and CDR2 YYNGEE. V gave up 5 bases and J gave up 3 bases; unmatched junction bases: 8. CDR3 length: 15 amino acids. In nucleotides, the CDR3 is TGTGCCAGCAGTGATAGCGGGGGCCAGAAAGAGACCCAGTACTTC. It is translated as CASSDSGGQKETQYF.

This clone has only one observation. This chain links TRBV6-5 with TRBJ1-2; a weak D match, TRBD1 (6 bases). Germline CDR1 reads MNHEY; CDR2 reads SVGAGI. There are 13 residues in the CDR3. Trimming shortened V by 5 bases and J by 8 bases, and 15 bases separated the two germline ends. CDR3 DNA: TGTGCCAGCAGTCGACACAGGGCTCAAGGCTACACCTTC. It codes for CASSRHRAQGYTF.

In this sample, this clone turned up once. J is TRBJ1-1 and V is TRBV2, with 10 bases matching TRBD1. V gave up 10 bases and J gave up 1 base; unmatched junction bases: 9. The CDR3 contains 15 residues. Germline CDR1 and CDR2: SNHLY and FYNNEI. The CDR3 region is CAIGTGVIGNTEAFF. As DNA, the CDR3 is TGTGCCATCGGGACAGGGGTAATAGGGAACACTGAAGCTTTCTTT.